The following is a TCR beta chain sequence with its context. This sample was included in a study of radiation and T cells in renal cell carcinoma. Whole-study context: Nephrectomy followed 15 Gy stereotactic body radiation by 4 weeks.

Assay used: immunoSEQ multiplex PCR; TCRdb lists only in-frame clones, some missing. The repertoire holds roughly 130,000 clones, with around 89% as singletons. Per the germline V gene, CDR1 is SGHDT and CDR2 is YYEEEE. V lost 0 bases, J lost 5 bases, and 6 bases lay in between. The CDR3 is made up of 13 amino acids. As to time point: blood 2 weeks post-SBRT. Treatment: 15 Gy SBRT to primary tumor, nephrectomy 4 weeks later. The tumor was a clear cell renal cell carcinoma. The input for sequencing was blood, taken from a patient whose treatment included radiotherapy and nephrectomy. The origin of this receptor is a woman in her 70s with renal cell carcinoma. This sequence joins TRBV5-6 and TRBJ1-5; D ambiguous. The CDR3 protein is CASSLAGYQPQHF. In DNA form, the CDR3 reads TGTGCCAGCAGCTTGGCCGGTTATCAGCCCCAGCATTTT.